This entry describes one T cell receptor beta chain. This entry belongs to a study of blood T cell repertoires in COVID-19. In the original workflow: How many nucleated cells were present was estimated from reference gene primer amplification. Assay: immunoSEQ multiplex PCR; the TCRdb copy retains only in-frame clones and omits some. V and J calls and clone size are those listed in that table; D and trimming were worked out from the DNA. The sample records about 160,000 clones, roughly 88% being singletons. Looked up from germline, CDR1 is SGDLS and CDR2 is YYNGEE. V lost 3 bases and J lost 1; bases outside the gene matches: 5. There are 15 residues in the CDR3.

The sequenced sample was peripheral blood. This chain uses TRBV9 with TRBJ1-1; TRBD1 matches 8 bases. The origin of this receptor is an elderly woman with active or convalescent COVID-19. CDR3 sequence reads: CASSARQGTNTEAFF. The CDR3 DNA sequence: TGTGCCAGCAGCGCCCGACAGGGGACGAACACTGAAGCTTTCTTT.